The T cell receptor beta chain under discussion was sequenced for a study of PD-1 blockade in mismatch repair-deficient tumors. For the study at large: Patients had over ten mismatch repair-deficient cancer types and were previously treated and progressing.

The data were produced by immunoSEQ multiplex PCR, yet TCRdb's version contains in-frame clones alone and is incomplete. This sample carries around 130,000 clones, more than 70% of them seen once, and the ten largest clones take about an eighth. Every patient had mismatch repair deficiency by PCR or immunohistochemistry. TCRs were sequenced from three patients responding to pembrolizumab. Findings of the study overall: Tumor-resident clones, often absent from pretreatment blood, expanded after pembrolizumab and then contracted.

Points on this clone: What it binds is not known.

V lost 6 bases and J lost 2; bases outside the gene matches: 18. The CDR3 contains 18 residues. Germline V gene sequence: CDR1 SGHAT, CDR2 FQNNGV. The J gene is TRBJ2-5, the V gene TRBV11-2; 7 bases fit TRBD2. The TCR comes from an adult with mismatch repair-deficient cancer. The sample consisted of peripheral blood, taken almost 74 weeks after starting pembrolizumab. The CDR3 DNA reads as TGTGCCAGCAGTCACCAAGGCCCGGGGCCAGCGGGACAAGAGACCCAGTACTTC. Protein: CASSHQGPGPAGQETQYF.